This TCR beta chain was identified in a study of TIL therapy for anti-PD-1-resistant metastatic lung cancer. Study summary: Median tumor PD-L1 proportion score was under 6.5%. Four tumors were EGFR-mutant and two were ALK-rearranged.

The sample's time point: pre-treatment sample, taken before nivolumab and TIL therapy. Notes on this clone: Its antigen is still unknown.

The study, taken as a whole, reports: TIL clonotype persistence in blood showed no apparent association with response.

The libraries were made with immunoSEQ v3. TCRdb's table, derived via immunoSEQ multiplex PCR, lists solely in-frame clones and lacks some. Among about 36,000 clones, more than 60% were seen once, and the ten largest hold about 5.7%. V gave up 0 bases and J gave up 5 bases, with 13 bases separating them. The CDR3 sequence is 15 residues long. Germline CDR1 LGHNA, CDR2 YNFKEQ. This clonotype was sampled from a person between 25 and 79 years old with non-small cell lung cancer. This specimen consisted of blood, obtained at baseline. J is TRBJ1-1 and V is TRBV4-2; the D is unclear. CDR3 coding DNA: TGTGCCAGCAGCCAAGATAGCGGCAGCGGAACTGAAGCTTTCTTT. Translating gives CASSQDSGSGTEAFF.